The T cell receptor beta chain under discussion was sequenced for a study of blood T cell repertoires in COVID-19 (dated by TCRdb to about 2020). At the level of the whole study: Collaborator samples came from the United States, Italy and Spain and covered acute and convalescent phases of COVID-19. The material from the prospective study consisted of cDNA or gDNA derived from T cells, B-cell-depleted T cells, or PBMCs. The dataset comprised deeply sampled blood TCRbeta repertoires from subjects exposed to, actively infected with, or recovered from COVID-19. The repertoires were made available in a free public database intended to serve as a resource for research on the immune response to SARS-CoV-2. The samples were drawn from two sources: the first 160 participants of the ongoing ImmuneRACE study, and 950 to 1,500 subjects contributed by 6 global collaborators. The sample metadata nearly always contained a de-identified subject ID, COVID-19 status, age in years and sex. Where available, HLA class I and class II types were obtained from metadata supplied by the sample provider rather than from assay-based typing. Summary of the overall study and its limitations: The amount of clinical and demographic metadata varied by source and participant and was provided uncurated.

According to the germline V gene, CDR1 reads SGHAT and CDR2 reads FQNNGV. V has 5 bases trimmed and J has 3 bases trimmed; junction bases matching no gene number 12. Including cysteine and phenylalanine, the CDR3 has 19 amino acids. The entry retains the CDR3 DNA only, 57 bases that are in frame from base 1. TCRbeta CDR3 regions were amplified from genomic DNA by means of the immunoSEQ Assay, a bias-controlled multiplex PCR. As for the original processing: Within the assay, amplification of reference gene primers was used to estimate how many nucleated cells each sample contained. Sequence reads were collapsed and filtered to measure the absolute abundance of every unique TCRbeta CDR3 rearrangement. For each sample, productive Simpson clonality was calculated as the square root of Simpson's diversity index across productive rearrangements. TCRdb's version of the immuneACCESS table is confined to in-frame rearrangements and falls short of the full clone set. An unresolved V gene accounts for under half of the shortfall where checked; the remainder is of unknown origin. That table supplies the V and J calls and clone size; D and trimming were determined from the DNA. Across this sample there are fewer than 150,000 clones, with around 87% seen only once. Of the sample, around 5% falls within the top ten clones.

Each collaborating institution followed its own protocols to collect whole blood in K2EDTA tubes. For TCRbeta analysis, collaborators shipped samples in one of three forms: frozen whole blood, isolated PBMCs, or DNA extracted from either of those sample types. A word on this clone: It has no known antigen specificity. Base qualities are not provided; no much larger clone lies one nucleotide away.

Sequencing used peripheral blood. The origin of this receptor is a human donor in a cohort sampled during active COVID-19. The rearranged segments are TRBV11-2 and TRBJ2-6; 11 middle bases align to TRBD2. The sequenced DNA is TGTGCCAGCAGCAAACGGCCCGTAGCGGGGGGGCGTGGGGCCAACGTCCTGACTTTC. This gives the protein CASSKRPVAGGRGANVLTF.